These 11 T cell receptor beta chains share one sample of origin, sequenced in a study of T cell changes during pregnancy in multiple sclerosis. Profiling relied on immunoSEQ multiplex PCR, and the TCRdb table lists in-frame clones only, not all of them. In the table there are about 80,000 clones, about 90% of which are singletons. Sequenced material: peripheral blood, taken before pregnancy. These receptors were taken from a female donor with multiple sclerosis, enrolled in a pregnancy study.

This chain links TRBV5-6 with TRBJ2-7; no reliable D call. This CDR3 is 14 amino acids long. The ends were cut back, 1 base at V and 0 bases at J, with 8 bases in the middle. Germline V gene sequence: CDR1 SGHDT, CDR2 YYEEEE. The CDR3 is CASSLNAYSYEQYF. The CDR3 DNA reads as TGTGCCAGCAGCTTGAACGCCTACTCCTACGAGCAGTACTTC.

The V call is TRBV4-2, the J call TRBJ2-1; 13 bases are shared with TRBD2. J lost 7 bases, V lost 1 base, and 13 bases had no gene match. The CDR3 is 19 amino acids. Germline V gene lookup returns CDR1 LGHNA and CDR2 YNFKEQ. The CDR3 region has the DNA TGTGCCAGCAGCCAAGGGCTTGAACTAGCGGGAGGGAGAGGTAATGAGCAGTTCTTC. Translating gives CASSQGLELAGGRGNEQFF.

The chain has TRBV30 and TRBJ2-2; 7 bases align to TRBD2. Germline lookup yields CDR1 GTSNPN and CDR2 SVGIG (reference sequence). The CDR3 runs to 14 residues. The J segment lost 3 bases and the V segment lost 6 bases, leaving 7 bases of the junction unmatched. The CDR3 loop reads CACSGRGDTGELFF. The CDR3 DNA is TGTGCCTGTAGCGGTCGGGGGGACACCGGGGAGCTGTTTTTT.

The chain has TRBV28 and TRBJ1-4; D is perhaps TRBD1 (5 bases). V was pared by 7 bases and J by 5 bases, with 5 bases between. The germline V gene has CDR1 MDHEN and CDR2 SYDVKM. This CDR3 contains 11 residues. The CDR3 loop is CASKGNEKLFF. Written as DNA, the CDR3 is TGTGCCAGCAAGGGGAATGAAAAACTGTTTTTT.

CDR3 in amino acids: CASSIGSGVHNEQFF. In nucleotides, the CDR3 is TGTGCCAGTAGTATAGGGTCGGGAGTCCACAATGAGCAGTTCTTC. V usage is TRBV19 and J usage is TRBJ2-1, with D possibly matching TRBD2 (6 bases). Germline lookup yields CDR1 LNHDA and CDR2 SQIVND (reference sequence). The V gene lost 1 base and the J gene lost 5 bases, with 12 bases spanning the gap. The CDR3 totals 15 residues.

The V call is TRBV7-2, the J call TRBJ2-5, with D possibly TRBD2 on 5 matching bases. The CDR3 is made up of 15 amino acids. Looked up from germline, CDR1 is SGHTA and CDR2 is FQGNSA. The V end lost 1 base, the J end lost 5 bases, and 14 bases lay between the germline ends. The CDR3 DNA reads TGTGCCAGCAGCTTAGTGAGGGTGCCTACGGAGACCCAGTACTTC. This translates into CASSLVRVPTETQYF.

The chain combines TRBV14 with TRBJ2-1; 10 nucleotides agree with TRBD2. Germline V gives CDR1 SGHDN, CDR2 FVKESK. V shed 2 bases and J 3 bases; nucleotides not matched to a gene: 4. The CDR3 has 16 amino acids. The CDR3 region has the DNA TGTGCCAGCAGCCAAATAGCGGGAGGACACTACAATGAGCAGTTCTTC. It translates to CASSQIAGGHYNEQFF.

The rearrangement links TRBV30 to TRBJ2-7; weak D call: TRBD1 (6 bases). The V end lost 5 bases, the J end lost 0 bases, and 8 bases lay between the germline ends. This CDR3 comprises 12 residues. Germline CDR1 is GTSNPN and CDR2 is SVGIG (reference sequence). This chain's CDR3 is CAWADSSYEQYF. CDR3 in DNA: TGTGCCTGGGCGGACAGCTCCTACGAGCAGTACTTC.

Here the CDR3 DNA reads TGTGCCAGCAGTCCCCGAGGGGGTCTCAATGAGCAGTTCTTC. Translated, it gives CASSPRGGLNEQFF. The V and J genes are TRBV6-6 and TRBJ2-1; D is possibly TRBD1 (6 bases). Trimming stripped 5 bases from V and 6 bases from J, with 14 bases between. Germline CDR1 is MNHNY and CDR2 is SVGAGI (reference sequence). CDR3 length: 14 residues.

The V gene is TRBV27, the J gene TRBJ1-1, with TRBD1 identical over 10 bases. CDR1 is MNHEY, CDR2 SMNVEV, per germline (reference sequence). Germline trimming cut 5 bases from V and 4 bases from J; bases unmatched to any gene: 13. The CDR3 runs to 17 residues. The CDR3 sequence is CASSPAPGTGVSTEAFF. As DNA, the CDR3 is TGTGCCAGCAGTCCCGCCCCCGGGACAGGGGTTTCCACTGAAGCTTTCTTT.

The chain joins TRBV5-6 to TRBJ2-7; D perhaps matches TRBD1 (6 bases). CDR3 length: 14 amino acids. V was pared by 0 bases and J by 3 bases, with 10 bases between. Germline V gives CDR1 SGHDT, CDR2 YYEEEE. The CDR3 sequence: CASSLGQVLYEQYF. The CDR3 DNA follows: TGTGCCAGCAGCTTGGGACAGGTGCTCTACGAGCAGTACTTC. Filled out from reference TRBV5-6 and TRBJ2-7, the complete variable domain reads DAGVTQSPTHLIKTRGQQVTLRCSPKSGHDTVSWYQQALGQGPQFIFQYYEEEERQRGNFPDRFSGHQFPNYSSELNVNALLLGDSALYLCASSLGQVLYEQYFGPGTRLTVT.